The present entry profiles one TCR beta chain with its context. Its antigen is unknown. No base quality information exists; no much larger clone differs at one position. The data derive from a study of T cell responses to AZD1222 COVID-19 vaccine (dated by TCRdb to the early 2020s). Regarding the research as a whole: TCR sequencing covered 230 or so trial participants: about 210 given two doses of AZD1222 and 26 given two doses of MenACWY control vaccine. Trial participants were enrolled into age subgroups of 18-55, 56-69 and 70-plus years, which contained about 150, 28 and 57 TCR-sequenced participants, respectively. Broader findings and caveats from the paper: Because no day 14 peak-response samples were available, the repertoires could be characterized only after the peak T cell response. After two AZD1222 doses, spike-specific TCR breadth and depth were significantly higher than at day 0 and than in MenACWY recipients. Reportedly, close to half of the unique spike-specific TCRs recognized epitopes lying outside the regions that are mutated in the B.1.351 and B.1.1.7 variants. The 56-69-year group was small, and its depth increase did not reach significance, likely because of low power. Most participants were white British and females outnumbered males, and the authors suggested that clonal diversity may have been underestimated. Conclusions about previously exposed vaccinees are limited, since just five to seven AZD1222 recipients were seropositive for SARS-CoV-2 at baseline. The vaccine-associated CD4 TCRs covered the entire spike protein, and the dominant responses fell in regions 160-218 and 743-854.

The germline ends are 15 bases apart after V is trimmed by 2 bases and J by 5 bases. The CDR3, cysteine through phenylalanine, is 15 amino acids long. Only the CDR3 portion is preserved as DNA: 45 bases, with reading frame beginning at the first base. CDR1 MNHEY and CDR2 SVGEGT are derived from the germline V gene. The meaning of the sample's time point label: about 28 days (+/-7) after the second vaccine dose. In the paper's terms, the treatment or condition label means: meningococcal conjugate vaccine given as trial control. The vaccinee samples were drawn from two UK trials, COV001 and COV002, one of which was a single-blind randomized controlled phase 2/3 trial testing AZD1222 (ChAdOx1 nCoV-19) in healthy adults. Trial participant PBMC samples were collected at day 0 and day 28 after the second dose for TCRbeta chain sequencing. The CDR3 regions of human TCRbeta chains were analyzed by immunosequencing. Regarding the original processing steps: Repertoire TCRs were matched against a reference library of SARS-CoV-2-specific TCRs generated with the MIRA antigen-specificity platform. Breadth was defined as the fraction of unique TCRs that were SARS-CoV-2-associated, and depth was defined as the fraction of total T cells that were SARS-CoV-2-associated. Using the MIRA data, each spike-specific TCR was mapped to the spike region that the TCR reacts to and placed in a CD4 or CD8 class. Log10-transformed breadth and depth values were compared by one-way ANOVA with Sidak's multiple comparisons tests. The table comes from immuneACCESS by way of TCRdb, which keeps in-frame sequences with V and J called. Part of the clones is missing from these tables; in studies checked, under half for an unresolved V gene and the rest for unknown reasons. D and trimming were read from the DNA, whereas the V and J calls and clone size are those reported in that table. The sample data list 150,000 to 200,000 clones, and around nine tenths of these were observed just once. Of the sample, about 3.5% is held by the ten largest clones.

In this chain, TRBV6-2 or TRBV6-3 is recombined with TRBJ1-2, with no confidently assigned D gene. Source: peripheral blood, taken 28 days after the second dose of the MenACWY control vaccine. The sequence was obtained from an adult who received the MenACWY meningococcal vaccine as a control. The DNA sequence is given as TGTGCCAGCAGTTACAGGAGGAGCGGGATATATGGCTACACCTTC. This is translated as CASSYRRSGIYGYTF.